This TCR beta chain appears in the sequencing data of a study of T cells after somatic rescue of genetic block. Clones were read by immunoSEQ multiplex PCR, and TCRdb kept only the in-frame ones, dropping some. The sample consists of roughly 120,000 clones, 85% to 95% of them appearing once. The sequenced sample consisted of peripheral blood mononuclear cells (PBMCs). The sequence was collected from a woman aged 18-29 years.

The CDR3 loop reads CASNNPGGAYEQYF. CDR3 nucleotides: TGTGCCAGCAATAATCCAGGAGGGGCCTACGAGCAGTACTTC. The chain has TRBV2 and TRBJ2-7, with D perhaps matching TRBD2 (6 bases). The germline V and J ends were trimmed by 7 bases and 2 bases, with 15 bases remaining between them. This CDR3 spans 14 amino acids. Germline V gives CDR1 SNHLY, CDR2 FYNNEI.